Each of the 32 T cell receptor beta chains below was sequenced from the same sample in a study of cytomegalovirus exposure and HLA in healthy donors. The primer mix had 60 Vbeta and 13 Jbeta primers. Profiling relied on immunoSEQ multiplex PCR, and the TCRdb table lists in-frame clones only, not all of them. The sample lists around 100,000 clones, approximately 76% occurring once. The sample comprised PBMCs. Every receptor here comes from a woman aged 55-75 years in good health and CMV-seropositive.

The rearrangement links TRBV19 to TRBJ2-7; perhaps TRBD1 as D (6 bases). V was cut by 1 base and J by 2 bases, with 12 bases left in between. This CDR3 region has 15 residues. The germline V gene encodes CDR1 LNHDA and CDR2 SQIVND (reference sequence). The CDR3 coding sequence is TGTGCCAGTAGTATAGCCCCGGGACAAACCTACGAGCAGTACTTC. It is translated as CASSIAPGQTYEQYF.

V usage is TRBV7-9 and J usage is TRBJ2-1; TRBD1 aligns across 7 bases. V dropped 5 bases and J dropped 0; count of bases not matched to a gene: 4. Germline loops: CDR1 SEHNR, CDR2 FQNEAQ (reference sequence). The CDR3 consists of 15 residues. Here the CDR3 DNA reads TGTGCCAGCAGCCACACAGGGGCCTCCTACAATGAGCAGTTCTTC. Protein product: CASSHTGASYNEQFF.

Sample share makes this clone medium-sized. This chain links TRBV6-5 with TRBJ1-1, with TRBD1 matching 10 bases. J was trimmed by 4 bases and V by 7 bases; bases with no gene match: 6. Germline V gene sequence: CDR1 MNHEY, CDR2 SVGAGI. CDR3 length: 14 residues. The CDR3 bases are TGTGCCAGCAACGACAGGGGGCCCGGCACTGAAGCTTTCTTT. Its protein is CASNDRGPGTEAFF.

V usage is TRBV14 and J usage is TRBJ1-1; no reliable D call. The CDR3 has 11 amino acids. Trimming stripped 5 bases from V and 7 bases from J, with 8 bases between. Germline CDR1 SGHDN, CDR2 FVKESK. CDR3 DNA sequence: TGTGCCAGCAGCGTTGGGAGTGAAGCTTTCTTT. Its translation is CASSVGSEAFF.

The chain links TRBV5-1 to TRBJ2-7, with D unclear. CDR3 length: 11 amino acids. Germline V gene data show CDR1 as SGHRS and CDR2 as YFSETQ. Trimming took 4 bases from V and 3 from J, leaving 5 bases between them. The CDR3 loop reads CASSLDYEQYF. In DNA form, the CDR3 reads TGCGCCAGCAGCCTAGACTACGAGCAGTACTTC.

The chain couples TRBV5-1 to TRBJ1-1, with D hard to call. V lost 4 bases, J lost 0 bases, and 13 bases lay in between. The CDR3 loop spans 15 amino acids. CDR1 is SGHRS, CDR2 YFSETQ, per germline. The CDR3, as DNA: TGCGCCAGCAGCCCTGCTATGCCGATGAACACTGAAGCTTTCTTT. Its protein product is CASSPAMPMNTEAFF.

This rearrangement joins TRBV27 to TRBJ2-7; 8 nucleotides match TRBD2. The CDR3 extends over 13 amino acids. Germline V lookup: CDR1 MNHEY, CDR2 SMNVEV (reference sequence). V shed 7 bases, J shed 7 bases, and the junction held 9 bases outside the gene matches. The DNA of the CDR3 is TGTGCCAGCACCCCACCGGGAGGGCGAGAGCAGTACTTC. Translated: CASTPPGGREQYF.

This clone was seen just once. The chain carries TRBV7-6 and TRBJ1-2, with unresolved D. The ends were cut back, 5 bases at V and 2 bases at J, with 15 bases in the middle. This CDR3 region has 15 residues. The V gene's germline CDR1 is SGHVS and CDR2 FNYEAQ. CDR3 region: CASSPTPTANYGYTF. The CDR3 DNA is TGTGCCAGCAGCCCCACCCCCACAGCCAACTATGGCTACACCTTC.

There are a few counts of this clone. The rearrangement uses TRBV4-1 and TRBJ2-7; possible D gene TRBD2, 5 bases. Germline-derived CDR1 and CDR2 are MGHRA and YSYEKL. The ends were cut back, 7 bases at V and 5 bases at J, with 18 bases in the middle. The CDR3 is 14 residues long. The CDR3 bases are TGCGCCAGCACTAGGGCCCTAGGGAGCGACGAGCAGTACTTC. Translation: CASTRALGSDEQYF.

The rearrangement joins TRBV5-1 to TRBJ2-7; 7 bases line up with TRBD2. Per the germline V gene, CDR1 is SGHRS and CDR2 is YFSETQ. After removal of 3 bases from V and 2 bases from J, the junction contained 17 bases not matched to a gene. This CDR3 comprises 18 residues. CDR3 bases: TGCGCCAGCAGCTCTCGCCGGTCGGTCAGCGGGAACCCCTACGAGCAGTACTTC. It is translated as CASSSRRSVSGNPYEQYF.

V and J are TRBV30 and TRBJ2-2; D not certain. The CDR3 is 14 amino acids. The V gene lost 0 bases and the J gene lost 0 bases, with 5 bases spanning the gap. Germline V gene data show CDR1 as GTSNPN and CDR2 as SVGIG (reference sequence). CDR3 sequence reads: CAWSVLANTGELFF. CDR3 coding DNA: TGTGCCTGGAGTGTACTTGCGAACACCGGGGAGCTGTTTTTT.

The J gene is TRBJ2-3, the V gene TRBV11-2; D perhaps matches TRBD2 (6 bases). CDR3 length: 13 residues. Germline V CDR1 and CDR2: SGHAT, FQNNGV. The V and J ends lost 8 bases and 2 bases respectively, with 11 bases between them. The CDR3 loop is CASSAGYTDTQYF. As DNA, the CDR3 is TGTGCCAGCTCGGCGGGATACACAGATACGCAGTATTTT. The full variable domain, its missing parts supplied by reference TRBV11-2 and TRBJ2-3, is EAGVAQSPRYKIIEKRQSVAFWCNPISGHATLYWYQQILGQGPKLLIQFQNNGVVDDSQLPKDRFSAERLKGVDSTLKIQPAKLEDSAVYLCASSAGYTDTQYFGPGTRLTVL.

This clone came up once. V is TRBV6-5 and J is TRBJ2-1; 9 positions match TRBD2. The CDR3 is 15 amino acids. CDR1 and CDR2 (germline): MNHEY, SVGAGI. V was clipped by 5 bases and J by 5 bases; unmatched bases: 7. The CDR3 spells CASSGGLAGNNEQFF. CDR3 coding DNA: TGTGCCAGCAGTGGGGGGCTAGCGGGAAACAATGAGCAGTTCTTC.

The V gene is TRBV6-1, the J gene TRBJ2-3; 9 nucleotides match TRBD2. With V trimmed by 8 bases and J by 6 bases, 9 bases remained unmatched. Germline V lookup: CDR1 MNHNS, CDR2 SASEGT. The CDR3 extends over 14 amino acids. The CDR3 region is CASETGGRADTQYF. CDR3 bases: TGTGCCAGCGAAACAGGCGGGAGGGCCGATACGCAGTATTTT.

V and J are TRBV30 and TRBJ2-6; D is unclear. The V gene lost 0 bases and the J gene lost 1 base, with 7 bases spanning the gap. Per germline, CDR1 GTSNPN and CDR2 SVGIG (reference sequence). This CDR3 comprises 15 residues. CDR3 DNA sequence: TGTGCCTGGAGTGTACTGAGATCTGGGGCCAACGTCCTGACTTTC. It translates to CAWSVLRSGANVLTF.

This sequence joins TRBV4-2 and TRBJ2-2, with 15 bases matching TRBD2. Germline V gene lookup returns CDR1 LGHNA and CDR2 YNFKEQ. The length of the CDR3 is 16 residues. With V trimmed by 2 bases and J by 11 bases, 6 bases remained unmatched. CDR3 region: CASSQPGLAGGVELFF. Written as DNA, the CDR3 is TGTGCCAGCAGCCAACCGGGACTAGCGGGGGGAGTAGAGCTGTTTTTT.

The V and J genes are TRBV6-5 and TRBJ2-2, with a weak D call TRBD2 (5 bases). This CDR3 is 13 amino acids long. Germline V CDR1 and CDR2: MNHEY, SVGAGI. The V end lost 3 bases, the J end lost 7 bases, and 9 bases lay between the germline ends. This chain's CDR3 is CASSYSEYGELFF. The CDR3 DNA follows: TGTGCCAGCAGTTATAGCGAATACGGGGAGCTGTTTTTT.

This chain joins TRBV19 and TRBJ1-2, with TRBD1 as a possible D gene (5 bases). The CDR3 contains 15 residues. Germline V gives CDR1 LNHDA, CDR2 SQIVND (reference sequence). V was pared by 7 bases and J by 8 bases, with 23 bases between. The CDR3 sequence: CASTPVTGGSRGYTF. For the CDR3, the DNA is TGTGCCAGTACCCCAGTCACGGGGGGTTCTAGAGGCTACACCTTC.

The chain couples TRBV29-1 to TRBJ2-7, with 7 bases lining up with TRBD1. With V trimmed by 5 bases and J by 5 bases, 6 bases remained unmatched. The CDR3 spans 12 residues. From germline, CDR1 is SQVTM and CDR2 ANQGSEA. The CDR3 here is CSVKTGSHEQYF. CDR3 sequence (DNA): TGCAGCGTTAAGACAGGGAGCCACGAGCAGTACTTC.

The chain is built from TRBV30 and TRBJ1-3; 7 nucleotides align to TRBD1. The CDR3 loop spans 13 amino acids. V gave up 0 bases and J gave up 8 bases; unmatched junction bases: 4. Germline CDR1 is GTSNPN and CDR2 is SVGIG (reference sequence). This CDR3 is CAWSVQGVYTIYF. In nucleotides, the CDR3 is TGTGCCTGGAGTGTCCAGGGGGTATACACCATATATTTT.

The CDR3 nucleotides read TGTGCCAGTAGTACGACAGGAAATCAGCCCCAGCATTTT. Amino acid sequence: CASSTTGNQPQHF. The V and J genes are TRBV19 and TRBJ1-5; D perhaps matches TRBD1 (6 bases). The CDR3 length is 13 residues. Looked up from germline, CDR1 is LNHDA and CDR2 is SQIVND (reference sequence). V lost 4 bases and J lost 4, with 8 bases in between.

The J gene is TRBJ2-7, the V gene TRBV10-3, with D tentatively TRBD1 (5 bases). The length of the CDR3 is 12 residues. Germline-derived CDR1 and CDR2 are ENHRY and SYGVKD. V was pared by 4 bases and J by 1 base, with 5 bases between. CDR3 DNA: TGTGCCATCAGTGCAGGGTCCTACGAGCAGTACTTC. This gives the protein CAISAGSYEQYF.

This clone was seen more than once but under ten times. The genes are TRBV28 and TRBJ1-1; D gene ambiguous. Germline CDR1 is MDHEN and CDR2 is SYDVKM. Trimming left V 3 bases short and J 1 base short, with 9 bases between. CDR3 length: 14 residues. The CDR3 DNA sequence: TGTGCCAGCAGTTTTAGACTGACGAACACTGAAGCTTTCTTT. As protein: CASSFRLTNTEAFF.

The chain links TRBV27 to TRBJ1-3; D may be TRBD1 (5 bases). The V gene's germline CDR1 is MNHEY and CDR2 SMNVEV (reference sequence). V was shortened by 0 bases and J by 2 bases, with 8 bases between the two germline ends. This CDR3 has 15 amino acids. CDR3 sequence (DNA): TGTGCCAGCAGTTTATCGTGGGGGGCTGGAAACACCATATATTTT. Translating it yields CASSLSWGAGNTIYF.

There are a few counts of this clone. V gene TRBV28 combines with J gene TRBJ2-7; tentative D call: TRBD1 (5 bases). The CDR3 is 14 residues long. V lost 5 bases and J lost 0, with 11 bases in between. The V gene's germline CDR1 is MDHEN and CDR2 SYDVKM. The CDR3 nucleotides read TGTGCCAGCAGTCTTCACAGGTCCTCCTACGAGCAGTACTTC. This encodes CASSLHRSSYEQYF.

V gene TRBV6-5 combines with J gene TRBJ2-1; 7 nucleotides match TRBD2. Germline V lookup: CDR1 MNHEY, CDR2 SVGAGI. V lost 1 base, J lost 7 bases, and 4 bases stayed unmatched. The CDR3 extends over 14 amino acids. The CDR3 sequence is CASSYWGGENEQFF. CDR3 in DNA: TGTGCCAGCAGTTACTGGGGAGGGGAAAATGAGCAGTTCTTC.

V gene TRBV6-4 combines with J gene TRBJ2-7; TRBD2 might be the D (5 bases). Germline-derived CDR1 and CDR2 are MRHNA and SNTAGT. The CDR3 contains 14 residues. V was shortened by 5 bases and J by 0 bases, with 11 bases between the two germline ends. CDR3 in amino acids: CASSRSGDSYEQYF. The CDR3 DNA follows: TGTGCCAGCAGTCGTTCCGGGGACTCCTACGAGCAGTACTTC.

Ten or more counts support this clone. V usage is TRBV6-4 and J usage is TRBJ2-3; 9 bases map to TRBD2. This CDR3 contains 16 residues. Germline V gene lookup returns CDR1 MRHNA and CDR2 SNTAGT. V was pared by 0 bases and J by 3 bases, with 4 bases of the junction left unmatched. CDR3 sequence (DNA): TGTGCCAGCAGTGACTCGGCTAGCGGGATAACAGATACGCAGTATTTT. This sequence encodes CASSDSASGITDTQYF.

This clone was detected only a few times. The gene calls are TRBV19 and TRBJ1-4, with 11 bases aligning to TRBD1. J lost 6 bases, V lost 10 bases, and 10 bases had no gene match. CDR3 size: 15 residues. Germline lookup yields CDR1 LNHDA and CDR2 SQIVND (reference sequence). DNA for the CDR3: TGTGCCACCGGACAGGGGGCTTTGGGGTATGAAAAACTGTTTTTT. Amino acid sequence: CATGQGALGYEKLFF.

The chain couples TRBV28 to TRBJ2-7, with TRBD1 as a possible D gene (5 bases). CDR3 length: 11 residues. Trimming left V 5 bases short and J 5 bases short, with 7 bases between. Germline CDR1 reads MDHEN; CDR2 reads SYDVKM. CDR3 region: CASSGRDEQYF. CDR3 bases: TGTGCCAGCAGTGGCAGGGACGAGCAGTACTTC. Drawing the rest from reference TRBV28 and TRBJ2-7, the complete variable domain is DVKVTQSSRYLVKRTGEKVFLECVQDMDHENMFWYRQDPGLGLRLIYFSYDVKMKEKGDIPEGYSVSREKKERFSLILESASTNQTSMYLCASSGRDEQYFGPGTRLTVT.

This chain joins TRBV27 and TRBJ2-4, with D perhaps matching TRBD1 (5 bases). Looked up from germline, CDR1 is MNHEY and CDR2 is SMNVEV (reference sequence). The CDR3 is 13 residues long. Trimming took 8 bases from V and 6 from J, leaving 14 bases between them. CDR3 loop: CASGQGSGNIQYF. The CDR3, as DNA: TGTGCCAGCGGGCAGGGTTCAGGAAACATTCAGTACTTC.

The chain combines TRBV29-1 with TRBJ1-2, with 8 bases fitting TRBD1. This CDR3 region has 14 residues. Germline-derived CDR1 and CDR2 are SQVTM and ANQGSEA. V was clipped by 5 bases and J by 0 bases; unmatched bases: 5. In nucleotides, the CDR3 is TGCAGCGTTCCCGACAGGGGCCCTAACTATGGCTACACCTTC. Encoded protein: CSVPDRGPNYGYTF.